These T cell receptor beta chains were read from a single sample in a study of shared clonotypes between healthy human individuals. Produced via immunoSEQ multiplex PCR; TCRdb's table is partial and in-frame only. The sample records around 2.1 million clones, 85% to 95% being singletons. Sample: naive CD8+ T cells from PBMCs. These receptor sequences come from a man younger than 35 in good health. Some clones in this sample may be carry-over from other donors' samples. Both conserved end residues are part of each CDR3. D genes are given only for firm matches. Clone size is not always given. Where it is, it says once, few, many or a class for expanded clones.

j_call | clone_size | v_call | d_call | cdr3_nt | cdr3_aa
TRBJ1-3 | . | TRBV7-8 | TRBD1 | TGTGCCACCGGGACAGGGGACTCTGGAAACACCATATATTTT | CATGTGDSGNTIYF
TRBJ1-2 | . | TRBV9 | . | TGTGCCAGCAGCGTATCAGTGTATGGCTACACCTTC | CASSVSVYGYTF
TRBJ2-2 | once | TRBV28 | . | TGTGCCAGCAGTCCTTCTATAAACACCGGGGAGCTGTTTTTT | CASSPSINTGELFF
TRBJ2-3 | . | TRBV19 | TRBD1 | TGTGCCAGTAGTACTCTGGGACAGGGGACACGTTATACGCAGTATTTT | CASSTLGQGTRYTQYF
TRBJ2-7 | . | TRBV27 | . | TGTGCCAGCAGTTTATCGGCTGGATTCCACGAGCAGTACTTC | CASSLSAGFHEQYF
TRBJ1-3 | . | TRBV28 | . | TGTGCCAGCAGTCGAGGATGGGGCGCGGACACCATATATTTT | CASSRGWGADTIYF
TRBJ2-1 | . | TRBV11-3 | . | TGTGCCAGCAGCGCCTCTACAGGGTTAGGCTACAATGAGCAGTTCTTC | CASSASTGLGYNEQFF
TRBJ2-5 | . | TRBV5-8 | . | TGTGCCAGCAGCTTGACAGGGGAGACCCAGTACTTC | CASSLTGETQYF
TRBJ2-3 | . | TRBV10-3 | . | TGTGCCATCAGTGATGGGGCGGGGAGCACAGATACGCAGTATTTT | CAISDGAGSTDTQYF
TRBJ2-1 | . | TRBV10-3 | TRBD2 | TGTGCCATCAGTGAGTTGGGACTAGCGGGAGCAGGTGAGCAGTTCTTC | CAISELGLAGAGEQFF
TRBJ2-7 | . | TRBV5-1 | . | TGCGCCAGCAGCTTGGAAAGAGGCTACGAGCAGTACTTC | CASSLERGYEQYF
TRBJ2-1 | . | TRBV5-6 | TRBD2 | TGTGCCAGCAGCGGGACTAGCGTGTACAATGAGCAGTTCTTC | CASSGTSVYNEQFF
TRBJ2-1 | . | TRBV4-3 | . | TGCGCCAGCAGCCAAGATAATCGTGTGGATGAGCAGTTCTTC | CASSQDNRVDEQFF
TRBJ2-7 | . | TRBV27 | TRBD1 | TGTGCCAGCAGCTACGGACAGGGGTACTCCTACGAGCAGTACTTC | CASSYGQGYSYEQYF
TRBJ1-1 | . | TRBV27 | TRBD1 | TGTGCCAGCAGTCGAGACAGGGCAGCAAACACTGAAGCTTTCTTT | CASSRDRAANTEAFF